This T cell receptor (beta chain) was identified in a study of T cell responses to AZD1222 COVID-19 vaccine. Study-wide context: Doses given second, at about 4 or about 12 weeks, were pooled.

This CDR3 comprises 15 residues. V lost 2 bases and J lost 7; bases outside the gene matches: 9. In germline, CDR1 is WNHNN, CDR2 SYGVQD (reference sequence). Sequencing was performed with immunoSEQ multiplex PCR; in TCRdb, only in-frame clones are kept and a portion is missing. The data contain 150,000 or so clones, 85% to 90% of them singletons. The chain links TRBV10-1 to TRBJ2-7, with TRBD1 matching 9 bases. The source was peripheral blood, collected on day 0 of AZD1222 vaccination. This clonotype was sampled from an adult in good health. CDR3 residues: CASSEMRQGVSEQYF. The CDR3 DNA follows: TGCGCCAGCAGTGAGATGCGACAGGGGGTATCTGAGCAGTACTTC.